Listed here are 29 T cell receptor beta chains from one sample, sequenced in a study of shared clonotypes between healthy human individuals (dated by TCRdb to the early 2020s). Library method: the immunoSEQ multiplex PCR assay. The source is immuneACCESS, and TCRdb retained only in-frame sequences with V and J called. Part of the clones is not carried over; for the studies checked, unresolved V genes explain less than half of this, and the remainder is unexplained. Across this sample there are hundreds of thousands of clones, with more than 70% seen only once. The ten largest clones capture about 11% of the sample. Sequencing was carried out using PBMCs. Receptor source: a woman aged 40 to 50 in good health. Some clones in this sample may be carry-over from other donors' samples.

This chain links TRBV30 with TRBJ2-7; 8 bases map to TRBD2. Germline V CDR1 and CDR2: GTSNPN, SVGIG (reference sequence). V was pared by 7 bases and J by 3 bases, with 5 bases of the junction left unmatched. The CDR3 covers 12 residues. CDR3 nucleotides: TGTGCCTTCCGCGGGGGGCTCTACGAGCAGTACTTC. Protein product: CAFRGGLYEQYF.

J is TRBJ2-7 and V is TRBV11-2, with a weak D call TRBD1 (6 bases). Trimming left V 5 bases short and J 4 bases short, with 18 bases between. Germline V gene sequence: CDR1 SGHAT, CDR2 FQNNGV. The CDR3 covers 15 residues. Written as DNA, the CDR3 is TGTGCCAGCAGCACGCCCCAGGGGCGCCCATACGAGCAGTACTTC. It encodes CASSTPQGRPYEQYF. Full variable domain (rest looked up from reference TRBV11-2 and TRBJ2-7): EAGVAQSPRYKIIEKRQSVAFWCNPISGHATLYWYQQILGQGPKLLIQFQNNGVVDDSQLPKDRFSAERLKGVDSTLKIQPAKLEDSAVYLCASSTPQGRPYEQYFGPGTRLTVT.

The V gene is TRBV7-2, the J gene TRBJ2-1; TRBD2 agrees at 7 bases. CDR1 is SGHTA and CDR2 is FQGNSA in the germline V gene. This CDR3 spans 15 amino acids. Germline trimming cut 2 bases from V and 8 bases from J; bases unmatched to any gene: 9. CDR3 bases: TGTGCCAGCAGCTTACCCCGACGAAGCGGGGATGAGCAGTTCTTC. Protein product: CASSLPRRSGDEQFF. Supplemented by reference TRBV7-2 and TRBJ2-1, the full variable domain reads GAGVSQSPSNKVTEKGKDVELRCDPISGHTALYWYRQSLGQGLEFLIYFQGNSAPDKSGLPSDRFSAERTGGSVSTLTIQRTQQEDSAVYLCASSLPRRSGDEQFFGPGTRLTVL.

The J gene is TRBJ1-1, the V gene TRBV29-1, with TRBD1 as a possible D gene (6 bases). Germline loops: CDR1 SQVTM, CDR2 ANQGSEA. The V end lost 6 bases, the J end lost 0 bases, and 11 bases lay between the germline ends. The CDR3 contains 13 residues. In nucleotides, the CDR3 is TGCAGCGTAGGACAGACCTTGAACACTGAAGCTTTCTTT. This codes for CSVGQTLNTEAFF.

As regards this clone: It differs at one base from a far larger clone, so likely a read error. This same CDR3 is encoded by further DNA sequences in the sample. The chain has TRBV18 and TRBJ1-1; D is possibly TRBD1 (5 bases). This CDR3 contains 15 residues. The germline CDR1 and CDR2 sequences are KGHSH and LQKENI. V was shortened by 6 bases and J by 1 base, with 15 bases between the two germline ends. CDR3 sequence reads: CASSSPGLQNTEAFF. In DNA form, the CDR3 reads TGTGCCAGCTCGTCGCCGGGACTCCAGAACACTGAAGCTTTCTTT.

This clone was found a few times. This sequence joins TRBV19 and TRBJ1-1, with 8 nucleotides matching TRBD1. Looked up from germline, CDR1 is LNHDA and CDR2 is SQIVND (reference sequence). V gave up 3 bases and J gave up 8 bases; unmatched junction bases: 8. The CDR3 is 14 residues long. In DNA form, the CDR3 reads TGTGCCAGTAGTATCGCAGGGACAGGAGGAGAAGCTTTCTTT. Protein: CASSIAGTGGEAFF.

The J gene is TRBJ1-4, the V gene TRBV30, with a possible D match to TRBD1 (6 bases). Germline V gives CDR1 GTSNPN, CDR2 SVGIG (reference sequence). The CDR3 totals 13 residues. Trimming shortened V by 6 bases and J by 8 bases, and 16 bases separated the two germline ends. The CDR3, as DNA: TGTGCCTGTACAGGGACTAGAGGGGAAAAACTGTTTTTT. The encoded protein is CACTGTRGEKLFF.

The chain recombines TRBV9 with TRBJ2-2, with D possibly matching TRBD2 (5 bases). V dropped 5 bases and J dropped 3 bases, with 11 bases sitting between them. Germline-derived CDR1 and CDR2 are SGDLS and YYNGEE. The CDR3 loop spans 14 amino acids. The CDR3 reads CASRRDEDTGELFF. CDR3 DNA sequence: TGTGCCAGCAGGAGGGATGAGGACACCGGGGAGCTGTTTTTT.

The rearrangement links TRBV11-1 to TRBJ2-7; no definite D call. The CDR3 is made up of 12 amino acids. V was trimmed by 1 base and J by 7 bases, leaving 8 bases between them. Germline-derived CDR1 and CDR2 are SGHAT and FQDESV (reference sequence). The CDR3 region is CASSLVPWEQYF. The CDR3 DNA reads TGTGCCAGCAGCTTAGTCCCTTGGGAGCAGTACTTC.

This clone was seen more than once but under ten times. V usage is TRBV19 and J usage is TRBJ2-1; D is perhaps TRBD2 (6 bases). The CDR3 consists of 15 residues. V was clipped by 10 bases and J by 3 bases, with 19 bases between them. Per the germline V gene, CDR1 is LNHDA and CDR2 is SQIVND (reference sequence). The CDR3 here is CATASGGTHYNEQFF. In DNA form, the CDR3 reads TGTGCCACCGCTTCGGGCGGGACTCACTACAATGAGCAGTTCTTC.

The DNA for the CDR3 is TGCGCCAGCAGCCCTTCTAGCGGGAGGGCTAGGAATGAGCAGTTCTTC. It codes for CASSPSSGRARNEQFF. The genes are TRBV4-3 and TRBJ2-1; 12 positions agree with TRBD2. After removal of 4 bases from V and 7 bases from J, the junction contained 8 bases not matched to a gene. The CDR3 contains 16 residues. The germline gives CDR1 LGHNA, CDR2 YSLEER.

This chain uses TRBV20-1 with TRBJ1-2, with D perhaps matching TRBD1 (6 bases). This CDR3 has 11 residues. CDR1 is DFQATT, CDR2 SNEGSKA, per germline (reference sequence). V was pared by 5 bases and J by 8 bases, with 12 bases between. In DNA form, the CDR3 reads TGCAGTGCTTACACCAGGGGCGGCTACACCTTC. This sequence encodes CSAYTRGGYTF.

J is TRBJ2-3 and V is TRBV5-1, with 7 bases lining up with TRBD2. Trimming cost V 1 base and J 0 bases; bases outside gene matches: 5. The CDR3 has 16 residues. Germline V gene sequence: CDR1 SGHRS, CDR2 YFSETQ. CDR3 DNA: TGCGCCAGCAGCTTGTCCCGCGGGAGCAGCACAGATACGCAGTATTTT. Translation gives CASSLSRGSSTDTQYF.

This clone was seen once. The V call is TRBV5-1, the J call TRBJ1-3, with TRBD1 matching 7 bases. With 0 bases clipped from V and 0 bases from J, the junction kept 3 bases outside the gene matches. The CDR3 runs 16 residues. The germline V gene has CDR1 SGHRS and CDR2 YFSETQ. CDR3 sequence: CASSLGDRSSGNTIYF. CDR3 nucleotides: TGCGCCAGCAGCTTGGGGGACAGAAGCTCTGGAAACACCATATATTTT.

The rearrangement links TRBV6-1 to TRBJ2-1; D remains ambiguous. CDR1 and CDR2 (germline): MNHNS, SASEGT. The germline V and J ends were trimmed by 7 bases and 3 bases, with 10 bases remaining between them. The CDR3 covers 13 residues. The CDR3 region has the DNA TGTGCCAGCAATCTTGGCGGCTACAATGAGCAGTTCTTC. It is translated as CASNLGGYNEQFF.

The rearrangement links TRBV7-3 to TRBJ2-5; tentative D call: TRBD1 (6 bases). The J call could be wrong; TRBJ2-7 is a better fit for the DNA end. Looked up from germline, CDR1 is SGHTA and CDR2 is FQGTGA. The CDR3 length is 14 residues. The CDR3 DNA follows: TGTGCCAGCAGCAGAGACAGGTATTCCTACGAGCAGTACTTC. The encoded protein is CASSRDRYSYEQYF.

This chain links TRBV29-1 with TRBJ2-6; TRBD1 agrees at 9 bases. V dropped 6 bases and J dropped 0; count of bases not matched to a gene: 6. This CDR3 has 16 residues. CDR1 is SQVTM, CDR2 ANQGSEA, per germline. The CDR3 bases are TGCAGCGTCCCGGGACAGGGAAGCTCTGGGGCCAACGTCCTGACTTTC. Amino acids: CSVPGQGSSGANVLTF.

The J gene is TRBJ1-4, the V gene TRBV18; the D gene is possibly TRBD1 (5 bases). The CDR3 extends over 13 amino acids. The germline V gene has CDR1 KGHSH and CDR2 LQKENI. Trimming removed 2 bases from V and 8 bases from J, with 9 bases in between. This chain's CDR3 is CASSPDSLEKLFF. The CDR3 coding sequence is TGTGCCAGCTCACCAGACAGCCTAGAAAAACTGTTTTTT. Variable domain in full (rest from reference TRBV18 and TRBJ1-4): NAGVMQNPRHLVRRRGQEARLRCSPMKGHSHVYWYRQLPEEGLKFMVYLQKENIIDESGMPKERFSAEFPKEGPSILRIQQVVRGDSAAYFCASSPDSLEKLFFGSGTQLSVL.

This chain connects TRBV7-9 to TRBJ2-2; D may be TRBD1 (6 bases). The CDR3 runs to 15 residues. From germline, CDR1 is SEHNR and CDR2 FQNEAQ (reference sequence). The germline V and J ends were trimmed by 1 base and 3 bases, with 9 bases remaining between them. In nucleotides, the CDR3 is TGTGCCAGCAGCTTAGATGGGGGCGACACCGGGGAGCTGTTTTTT. It is translated as CASSLDGGDTGELFF. Complete variable domain (other parts from reference TRBV7-9 and TRBJ2-2): DTGVSQNPRHKITKRGQNVTFRCDPISEHNRLYWYRQTLGQGPEFLTYFQNEAQLEKSRLLSDRFSAERPKGSFSTLEIQRTEQGDSAMYLCASSLDGGDTGELFFGEGSRLTVL.

Remarks on this clone: This likely came from a read error, as a far larger clone is one base away. The sample holds other DNA sequences that translate to the same CDR3. This chain joins TRBV30 and TRBJ1-1, with TRBD1 identical over 10 bases. J was trimmed by 7 bases and V by 0 bases; bases with no gene match: 5. The CDR3 spans 14 residues. Germline CDR1 reads GTSNPN; CDR2 reads SVGIG (reference sequence). The CDR3 loop reads CAWSVTGGRGEAFF. The CDR3 nucleotides are TGTGCCTGGAGTGTGACAGGGGGCCGGGGTGAAGCTTTCTTT.

V usage is TRBV10-1 and J usage is TRBJ2-7, with 8 positions matching TRBD2. The CDR3 extends over 16 amino acids. The ends lost 8 bases at V and 2 bases at J; junction bases unmatched: 14. Looked up from germline, CDR1 is WNHNN and CDR2 is SYGVQD (reference sequence). This CDR3 is CASGKDPGLETYEQYF. The CDR3 DNA reads TGCGCCAGCGGGAAGGATCCGGGACTAGAAACCTACGAGCAGTACTTC.

The rearrangement uses TRBV11-2 and TRBJ2-3; D not resolved. The V gene's germline CDR1 is SGHAT and CDR2 FQNNGV. The CDR3 totals 15 residues. Deletions cut 1 base from V and 1 base from J, with 9 bases between. The CDR3, as DNA: TGTGCCAGCAGCTTAGGCAGTCCCCGCACAGATACGCAGTATTTT. It translates to CASSLGSPRTDTQYF.

This rearrangement joins TRBV28 to TRBJ2-5; D may match TRBD1 or TRBD2 (5 bases each). V dropped 5 bases and J dropped 0 bases, with 16 bases sitting between them. Germline assignment: CDR1 MDHEN and CDR2 SYDVKM. The CDR3 contains 16 residues. The CDR3: CASSPGGRAYQETQYF. In nucleotides, the CDR3 is TGTGCCAGCAGTCCTGGGGGACGGGCGTACCAAGAGACCCAGTACTTC.

This clone appeared a single time. V is TRBV7-3 and J is TRBJ2-3; no firm D call. V was shortened by 5 bases and J by 6 bases, with 21 bases between the two germline ends. Germline CDR1 and CDR2: SGHTA and FQGTGA. The CDR3 consists of 16 residues. CDR3 sequence (DNA): TGTGCCAGCAGCCCGGAGTTTCTTAGAACTGCCGATACGCAGTATTTT. Protein product: CASSPEFLRTADTQYF.

As concerns this clone: This probably arose from a read error, given a far larger clone one base away. This chain connects TRBV7-9 to TRBJ1-4; weak D call: TRBD1 (5 bases). Deletions cut 4 bases from V and 3 bases from J, with 12 bases between. The CDR3 is 15 amino acids. The V gene's germline CDR1 is SEHNR and CDR2 FQNEAQ (reference sequence). CDR3 sequence (DNA): TGTGCCAGCAGCTGGCTGTCAGGGTCTAATGAAAAACTGTTTTTT. Translated: CASSWLSGSNEKLFF.

This clone was observed a handful of times. This likely reflects a read error, since a far larger clone is one base away. The chain combines TRBV30 with TRBJ1-5; D not resolved. The CDR3 is 15 amino acids. Per germline, CDR1 GTSNPN and CDR2 SVGIG (reference sequence). Here the CDR3 DNA reads TGTGCCTGGAGTCGAGGAGTTGGTGGCAATCAGCCCCGGCATTTT. Its translation: CAWSRGVGGNQPRHF.

This clone was observed a few times. A read error may be the cause here, since a much bigger clone is one base away. The V gene is TRBV5-1, the J gene TRBJ2-2, with 10 bases fitting TRBD1. The CDR3 extends over 16 amino acids. Trimming removed 6 bases from V and 6 bases from J; junction bases left unmatched: 11. Germline V gene sequence: CDR1 SGHRS, CDR2 YFSETQ. The CDR3: CASNSGTGEGAGELFF. CDR3 in DNA: TGCGCCAGCAACAGCGGGACAGGGGAAGGGGCCGGGGAGCTGTTTTTT.

V usage is TRBV15 and J usage is TRBJ2-3, with TRBD1 as a possible D gene (6 bases). The CDR3 is 16 amino acids. Trimming shortened V by 8 bases and J by 1 base, and 19 bases separated the two germline ends. Germline V gene sequence: CDR1 LNHNV, CDR2 YYDKDF (reference sequence). In DNA form, the CDR3 reads TGTGCCACCTCCCCGGGCAGGGGTAGGGGCACAGATACGCAGTATTTT. This encodes CATSPGRGRGTDTQYF.

The V call is TRBV9, the J call TRBJ2-2, with D perhaps matching TRBD1 (5 bases). Germline-derived CDR1 and CDR2 are SGDLS and YYNGEE. The V gene lost 4 bases and the J gene lost 6 bases, with 7 bases spanning the gap. The CDR3 covers 12 residues. The CDR3 region has the DNA TGTGCCAGCAGCCAGGGATCCGGGGAGCTGTTTTTT. It yields the protein CASSQGSGELFF.